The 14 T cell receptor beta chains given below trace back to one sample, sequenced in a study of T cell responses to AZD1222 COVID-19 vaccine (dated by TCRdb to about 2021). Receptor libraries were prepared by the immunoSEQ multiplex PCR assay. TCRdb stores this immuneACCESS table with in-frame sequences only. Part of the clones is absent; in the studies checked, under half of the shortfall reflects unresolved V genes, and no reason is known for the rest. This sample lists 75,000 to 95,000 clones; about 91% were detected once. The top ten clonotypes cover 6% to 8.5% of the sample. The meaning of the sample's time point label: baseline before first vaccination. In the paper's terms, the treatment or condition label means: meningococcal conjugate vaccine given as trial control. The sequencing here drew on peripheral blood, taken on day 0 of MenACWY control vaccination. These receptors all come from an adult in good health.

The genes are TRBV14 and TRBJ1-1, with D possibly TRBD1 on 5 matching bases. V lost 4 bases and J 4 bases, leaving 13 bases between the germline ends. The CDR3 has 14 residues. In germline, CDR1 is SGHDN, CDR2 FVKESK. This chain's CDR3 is CASSPTRGSTEAFF. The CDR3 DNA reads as TGTGCCAGCAGCCCGACTCGGGGGAGCACTGAAGCTTTCTTT.

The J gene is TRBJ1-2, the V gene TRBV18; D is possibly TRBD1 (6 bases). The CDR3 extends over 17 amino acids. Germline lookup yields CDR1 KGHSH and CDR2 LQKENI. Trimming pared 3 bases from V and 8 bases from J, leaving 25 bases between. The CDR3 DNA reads TGTGCCAGCTCACCGGGATTGAGGACAGCCACTGCGGGGGGCTACACCTTC. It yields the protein CASSPGLRTATAGGYTF.

The CDR3, as DNA: TGTGCCAGCAGGAAGGACAGGGGTACTGAAGCTTTCTTT. Translation gives CASRKDRGTEAFF. The chain has TRBV2 and TRBJ1-1; 9 nucleotides agree with TRBD1. The J segment lost 5 bases and the V segment lost 6 bases, leaving 4 bases of the junction unmatched. Germline CDR1 SNHLY, CDR2 FYNNEI. This CDR3 spans 13 amino acids.

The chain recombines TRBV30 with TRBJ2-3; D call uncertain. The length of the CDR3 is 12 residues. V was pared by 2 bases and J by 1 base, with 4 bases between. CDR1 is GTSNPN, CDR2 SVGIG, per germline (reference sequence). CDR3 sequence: CAWSSGTDTQYF. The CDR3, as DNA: TGTGCCTGGAGTTCAGGCACAGATACGCAGTATTTT. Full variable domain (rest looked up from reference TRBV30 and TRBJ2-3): SQTIHQWPATLVQPVGSPLSLECTVEGTSNPNLYWYRQAAGRGLQLLFYSVGIGQISSEVPQNLSASRPQDRQFILSSKKLLLSDSGFYLCAWSSGTDTQYFGPGTRLTVL.

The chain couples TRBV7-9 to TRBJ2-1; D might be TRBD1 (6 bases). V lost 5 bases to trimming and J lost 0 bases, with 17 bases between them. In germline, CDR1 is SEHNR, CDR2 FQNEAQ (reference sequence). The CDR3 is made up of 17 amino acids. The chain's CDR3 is CASSRTQGIGSYNEQFF. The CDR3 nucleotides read TGTGCCAGCAGCCGCACACAGGGAATAGGCTCCTACAATGAGCAGTTCTTC.

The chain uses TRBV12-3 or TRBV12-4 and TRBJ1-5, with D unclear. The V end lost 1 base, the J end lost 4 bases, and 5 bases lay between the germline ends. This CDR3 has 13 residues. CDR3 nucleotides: TGTGCCAGCAGTTTAGACGGGAATCAGCCCCAGCATTTT. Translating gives CASSLDGNQPQHF.

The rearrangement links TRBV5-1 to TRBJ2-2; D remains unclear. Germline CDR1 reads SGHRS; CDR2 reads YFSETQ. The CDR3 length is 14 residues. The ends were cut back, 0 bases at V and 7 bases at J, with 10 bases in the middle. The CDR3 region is CASSLEGLDGELFF. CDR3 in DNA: TGCGCCAGCAGCTTGGAAGGGTTGGACGGGGAGCTGTTTTTT.

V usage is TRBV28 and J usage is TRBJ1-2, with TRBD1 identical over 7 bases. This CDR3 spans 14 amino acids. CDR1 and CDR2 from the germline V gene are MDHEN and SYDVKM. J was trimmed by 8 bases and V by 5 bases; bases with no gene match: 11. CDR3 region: CASSPPTGLGGYTF. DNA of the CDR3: TGTGCCAGCAGTCCACCGACAGGGTTGGGGGGCTACACCTTC.

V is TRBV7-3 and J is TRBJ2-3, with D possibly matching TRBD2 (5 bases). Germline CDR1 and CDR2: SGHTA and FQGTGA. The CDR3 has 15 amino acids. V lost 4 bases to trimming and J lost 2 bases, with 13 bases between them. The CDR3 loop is CASSSSPGITDTQYF. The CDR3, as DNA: TGTGCCAGCAGCTCCTCCCCCGGGATCACAGATACGCAGTATTTT.

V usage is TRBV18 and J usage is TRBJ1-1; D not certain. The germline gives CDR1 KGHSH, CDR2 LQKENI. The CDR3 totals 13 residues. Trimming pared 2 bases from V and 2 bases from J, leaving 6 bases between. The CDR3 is CASSPNRNTEAFF. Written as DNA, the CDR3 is TGTGCCAGCTCACCAAACAGAAACACTGAAGCTTTCTTT.

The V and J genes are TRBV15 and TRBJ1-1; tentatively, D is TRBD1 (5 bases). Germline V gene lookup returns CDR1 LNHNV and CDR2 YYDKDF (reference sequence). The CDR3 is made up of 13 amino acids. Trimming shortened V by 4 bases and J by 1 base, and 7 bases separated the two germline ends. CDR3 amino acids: CATSMGPNTEAFF. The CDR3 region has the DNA TGTGCCACCAGCATGGGGCCGAACACTGAAGCTTTCTTT.

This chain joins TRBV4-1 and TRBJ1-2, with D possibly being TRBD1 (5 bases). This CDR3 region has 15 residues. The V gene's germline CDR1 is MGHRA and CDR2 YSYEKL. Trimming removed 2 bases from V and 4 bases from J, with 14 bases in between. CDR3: CASSQKSDRVYGYTF. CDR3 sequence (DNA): TGCGCCAGCAGCCAAAAGTCAGACAGAGTCTATGGCTACACCTTC.

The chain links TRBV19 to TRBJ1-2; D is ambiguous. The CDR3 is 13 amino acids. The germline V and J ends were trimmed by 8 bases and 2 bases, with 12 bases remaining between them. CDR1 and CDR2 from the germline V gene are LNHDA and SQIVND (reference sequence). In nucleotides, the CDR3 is TGTGCCAGTGGAGACGGCCGAAACTATGGCTACACCTTC. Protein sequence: CASGDGRNYGYTF.

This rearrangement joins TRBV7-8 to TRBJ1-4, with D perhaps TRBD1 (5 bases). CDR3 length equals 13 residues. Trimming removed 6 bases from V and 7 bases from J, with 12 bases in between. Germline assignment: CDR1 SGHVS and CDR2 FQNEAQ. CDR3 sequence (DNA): TGTGCCAGCAGATCAGGGTTACGTGAAAAACTGTTTTTT. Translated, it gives CASRSGLREKLFF.